The T cell receptor (beta chain) under discussion was sequenced for a study of blood T cells in healthy people across ages. Ten or more counts support this clonotype. This CDR3 has 13 amino acids. With 2 bases removed from V and 2 bases from J, the gap between germline ends came to 6 bases. Germline CDR1 SGHTA, CDR2 FQGNSA. A second roughly 6 to 11 cycle PCR used barcoded and J-beta primers. TCRdb re-analysed the 5' RACE reads in MiXCR, keeping a single row per CDR3 protein. The table lists approximately 810,000 distinct CDR3 sequences, about 34% of them singletons, with 10% to 15% in the top ten. Per sample, no less than 5 micrograms of total RNA were extracted.

The sample was blood. This receptor was taken from a man aged 18 to 29 in good health. This chain uses TRBV7-2 with TRBJ2-5; the D is unclear. CDR3 bases: TGTGCCAGCAGCTTATTAGGTCAAGAGACCCAGTACTTC. Translated, it gives CASSLLGQETQYF.